The text below deals with one TCR beta chain. No antigen is known for it. The source of the sample is a study of T cell responses to AZD1222 COVID-19 vaccine. At the level of the study: Pooled samples include second doses given at about 4 or 12 weeks. Findings and caveats of the study: At baseline, seropositivity was found in only a handful of AZD1222 recipients. Most donors were white British, females outnumbered males, and clonal diversity was possibly underestimated.

Sequencing used immunoSEQ multiplex PCR; TCRdb keeps in-frame clones, though not all of them. The sample has fewer than 35,000 clones; approximately 89% are singletons. Germline CDR1 is SQVTM and CDR2 is ANQGSEA. The CDR3 runs 11 residues. Trimming stripped 4 bases from V and 2 bases from J, with 5 bases between. V is TRBV29-1 and J is TRBJ1-2; D unresolved. The receptor was isolated from an adult in good health. This specimen consisted of peripheral blood, obtained on day 0 of AZD1222 vaccination. The CDR3 is CSVGENYGYTF. The CDR3, as DNA: TGCAGCGTTGGAGAGAACTATGGCTACACCTTC.